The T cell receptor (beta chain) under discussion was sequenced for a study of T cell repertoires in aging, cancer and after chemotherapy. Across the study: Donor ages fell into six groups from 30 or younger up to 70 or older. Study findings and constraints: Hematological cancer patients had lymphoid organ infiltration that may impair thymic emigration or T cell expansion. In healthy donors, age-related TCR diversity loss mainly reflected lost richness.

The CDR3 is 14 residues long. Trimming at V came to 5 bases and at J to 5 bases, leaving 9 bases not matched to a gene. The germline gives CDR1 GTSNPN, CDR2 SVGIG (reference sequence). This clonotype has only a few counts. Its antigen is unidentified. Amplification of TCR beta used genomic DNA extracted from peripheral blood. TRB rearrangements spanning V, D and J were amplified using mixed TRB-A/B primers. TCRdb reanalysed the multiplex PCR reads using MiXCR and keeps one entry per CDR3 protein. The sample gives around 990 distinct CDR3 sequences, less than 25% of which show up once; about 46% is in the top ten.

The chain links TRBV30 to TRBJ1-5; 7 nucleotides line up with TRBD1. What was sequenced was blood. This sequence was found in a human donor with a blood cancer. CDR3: CAWGVQGIDQPQHF. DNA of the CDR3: TGTGCCTGGGGCGTACAGGGGATAGATCAGCCCCAGCATTTT.